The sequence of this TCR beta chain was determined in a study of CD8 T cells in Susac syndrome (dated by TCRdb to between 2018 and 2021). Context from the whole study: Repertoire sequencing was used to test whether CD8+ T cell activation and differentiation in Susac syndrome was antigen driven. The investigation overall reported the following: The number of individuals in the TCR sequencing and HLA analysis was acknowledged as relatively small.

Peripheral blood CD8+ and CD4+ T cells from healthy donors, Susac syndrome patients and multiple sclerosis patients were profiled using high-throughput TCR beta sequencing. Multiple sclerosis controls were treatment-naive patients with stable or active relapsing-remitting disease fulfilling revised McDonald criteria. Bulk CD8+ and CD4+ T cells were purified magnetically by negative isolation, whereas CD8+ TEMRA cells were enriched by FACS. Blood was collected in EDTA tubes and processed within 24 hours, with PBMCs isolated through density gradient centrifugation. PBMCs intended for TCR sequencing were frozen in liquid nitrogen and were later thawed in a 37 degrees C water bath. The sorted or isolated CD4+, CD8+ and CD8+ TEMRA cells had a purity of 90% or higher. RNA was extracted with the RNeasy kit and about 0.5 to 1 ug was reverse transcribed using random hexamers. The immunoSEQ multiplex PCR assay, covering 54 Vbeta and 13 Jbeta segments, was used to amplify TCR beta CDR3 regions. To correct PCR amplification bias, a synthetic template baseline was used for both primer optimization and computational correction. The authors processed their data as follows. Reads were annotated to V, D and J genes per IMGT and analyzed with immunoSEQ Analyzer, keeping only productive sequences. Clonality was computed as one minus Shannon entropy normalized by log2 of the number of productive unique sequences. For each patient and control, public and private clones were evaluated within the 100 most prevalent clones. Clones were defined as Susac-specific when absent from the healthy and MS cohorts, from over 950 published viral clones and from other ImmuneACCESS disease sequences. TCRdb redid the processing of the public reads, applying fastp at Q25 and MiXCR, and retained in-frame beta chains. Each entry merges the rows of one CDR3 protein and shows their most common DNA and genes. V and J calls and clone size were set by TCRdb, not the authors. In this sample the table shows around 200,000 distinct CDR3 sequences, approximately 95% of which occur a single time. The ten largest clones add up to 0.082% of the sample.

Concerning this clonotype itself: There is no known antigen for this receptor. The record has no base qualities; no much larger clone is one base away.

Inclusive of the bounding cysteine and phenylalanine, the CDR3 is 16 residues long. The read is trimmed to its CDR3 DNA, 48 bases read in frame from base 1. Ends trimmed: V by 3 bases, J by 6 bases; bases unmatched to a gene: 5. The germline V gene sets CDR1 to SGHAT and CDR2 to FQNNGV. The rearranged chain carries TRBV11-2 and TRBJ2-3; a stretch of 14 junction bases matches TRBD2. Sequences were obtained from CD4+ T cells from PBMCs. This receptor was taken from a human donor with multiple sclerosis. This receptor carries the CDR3 CASSFGTSGGADTQYF. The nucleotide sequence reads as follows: TGTGCCAGCAGCTTTGGGACTAGCGGGGGCGCGGATACGCAGTATTTT.